This T cell receptor (beta chain) was recovered during a study of cytomegalovirus exposure and HLA in healthy donors. Study conclusions and caveats: Reportedly, diagnosis of cytomegalovirus status by the classifier showed high specificity and sensitivity.

Concerning this clone: The target antigen is unknown.

13 Jbeta primers and 60 Vbeta primers were used for the PCR. In the authors' workflow: The authors later counted about 80 million unique TCR beta chains, approximately 10 million of them shared. Profiled with immunoSEQ multiplex PCR; TCRdb holds only in-frame clones, not every one. That table gives V, J and clone size, and the DNA gave D and trimming. The sample carries about 160,000 clones, about 80% recorded once. The CDR3 has 13 amino acids. V lost 4 bases and J lost 2, with 9 bases in between. Germline CDR1 reads SGHRS; CDR2 reads YFSETQ. This rearrangement joins TRBV5-1 to TRBJ1-1; D unresolved. The sequenced material came from PBMCs. The TCR comes from a young man in good health and CMV-seropositive. CDR3 protein: CASSPTENTEAFF. In DNA form, the CDR3 reads TGCGCCAGCAGCCCAACAGAAAACACTGAAGCTTTCTTT. The full variable domain, completed using reference TRBV5-1 and TRBJ1-1, is KAGVTQTPRYLIKTRGQQVTLSCSPISGHRSVSWYQQTPGQGLQFLFEYFSETQRNKGNFPGRFSGRQFSNSRSEMNVSTLELGDSALYLCASSPTENTEAFFGQGTRLTVV.